This TCR beta chain was sequenced for a study of regulatory T cells in long-lasting Graves disease. This clonotype has only a few counts. Its antigen is currently unknown. Broader study findings: Patients with persistent disease showed a bias toward TRBV28, TRBJ1-2 and TRBJ2-5. The study found lower TCR diversity in persistent Graves' patients than in newly diagnosed ones.

Library construction for TCR beta used iRepertoire HTBI primers and Arm-PCR of CDR3 regions. MiXCR was run by TCRdb on the multiplex PCR reads, yielding one entry per CDR3 protein. Among a few hundred thousand distinct CDR3 sequences listed, roughly 20% were seen once. The sample's time point: persistent/refractory GD, antithyroid drugs over 5 years with positive TRAb. PBMC-derived RNA was used for the TCR library. V lost 10 bases, J lost 8 bases, and 11 bases stayed unmatched. Germline V gene data show CDR1 as SNHLY and CDR2 as FYNNEI. There are 13 residues in the CDR3. The source of this sequence is a woman aged 40 to 49 with Graves disease. The chain links TRBV2 to TRBJ2-1; 7 bases are shared with TRBD2. Here the sequenced sample was peripheral blood mononuclear cells (PBMCs), taken when the disease was refractory, from a patient treated with antithyroid drugs. CDR3 in DNA: TGTGCCACCATAGCGGGCCCTTTCGATGAGCAGTTCTTC. Protein sequence: CATIAGPFDEQFF. Supplemented by reference TRBV2 and TRBJ2-1, the full variable domain reads EPEVTQTPSHQVTQMGQEVILRCVPISNHLYFYWYRQILGQKVEFLVSFYNNEISEKSEIFDDQFSVERPDGSNFTLKIRSTKLEDSAMYFCATIAGPFDEQFFGPGTRLTVL.